The 20 T cell receptor beta chains listed next were all sequenced from one sample in a study of monozygotic twins with inflammatory bowel disease (dated by TCRdb to about 2019). The method behind the library was 5' RACE. The sequencer was an Illumina HiSeq 2500. Following reprocessing of the reads by TCRdb, the data hold one row per CDR3 protein sequence and no DNA is available. This sample's table contains some 150,000 distinct CDR3 sequences. The biggest ten clones account for about 7.4% of the sample. Sequencing was carried out using blood. These receptor sequences come from a human donor with ulcerative colitis or Crohn's disease, or a healthy co-twin of an affected twin (not recorded which).

CDR3 sequence: CASSYGAGNTEAFF. The rearrangement links TRBV11-2 to TRBJ1-1; lacking DNA, the TRBD1 call made by TCRdb goes unchecked. The CDR3 has 14 amino acids. The germline V gene has CDR1 SGHAT and CDR2 FQNNGV. Complete variable domain (other parts from reference TRBV11-2 and TRBJ1-1): EAGVAQSPRYKIIEKRQSVAFWCNPISGHATLYWYQQILGQGPKLLIQFQNNGVVDDSQLPKDRFSAERLKGVDSTLKIQPAKLEDSAVYLCASSYGAGNTEAFFGQGTRLTVV.

The rearrangement links TRBV15 to TRBJ1-6; TCRdb indicates TRBD1, and absent DNA this call remains unverified. From germline, CDR1 is LNHNV and CDR2 YYDKDF (reference sequence). The CDR3 is made up of 16 amino acids. Here the CDR3 reads CATSRDSPGTNSPLHF. The full variable domain, rest sourced from reference TRBV15 and TRBJ1-6, is DAMVIQNPRYQVTQFGKPVTLSCSQTLNHNVMYWYQQKSSQAPKLLFHYYDKDFNNEADTPDNFQSRRPNTSFCFLDIRSPGLGDTAMYLCATSRDSPGTNSPLHFGNGTRLTVT.

The chain joins TRBV19 to TRBJ2-4; the TCRdb D gene call, TRBD1, has no DNA to confirm it. This CDR3 is 17 amino acids long. CDR1 and CDR2 from the germline V gene are LNHDA and SQIVND (reference sequence). This CDR3 reads CASRAGTGGAPKNIQYF.

The chain uses TRBV20-1 and TRBJ1-1; TCRdb picks TRBD1, but there is no DNA to check that call. This CDR3 has 16 amino acids. Germline assignment: CDR1 DFQATT and CDR2 SNEGSKA (reference sequence). CDR3 sequence: CSAPGTGRRKNTEAFF.

The rearrangement uses TRBV7-2 and TRBJ1-2; TCRdb returns TRBD1, unconfirmable since there is no DNA. This CDR3 is 13 amino acids long. Germline CDR1 reads SGHTA; CDR2 reads FQGNSA. The CDR3 loop reads CASSPGTGTGYTF.

The chain combines TRBV10-3 with TRBJ2-2. The CDR3 consists of 15 residues. From germline, CDR1 is ENHRY and CDR2 SYGVKD. The CDR3 spells CAIRGDSENTGELFF.

V gene TRBV5-4 combines with J gene TRBJ2-7; TCRdb returns TRBD2, unconfirmable since there is no DNA. The length of the CDR3 is 15 residues. Germline assignment: CDR1 SGHNT and CDR2 YYREEE (reference sequence). The CDR3 loop reads CASSHPGGPNYEQYF.

This chain links TRBV5-1 with TRBJ2-3. Germline values: CDR1 SGHRS, CDR2 YFSETQ. This CDR3 spans 13 amino acids. The CDR3 sequence: CASSLVYADTQYF.

The chain employs TRBV18 and TRBJ2-3; there is no DNA to check the TCRdb D call of TRBD2. This CDR3 comprises 15 residues. Germline loops: CDR1 KGHSH, CDR2 LQKENI. The CDR3 loop reads CASSPASGVADTQYF.

V usage is TRBV11-2 and J usage is TRBJ1-6. The germline V gene has CDR1 SGHAT and CDR2 FQNNGV. The CDR3 extends over 16 amino acids. CDR3 loop: CASSQSRRSYNSPLHF.

The chain is built from TRBV7-8 and TRBJ2-3; TCRdb calls TRBD2, which cannot be checked without DNA. Germline V lookup: CDR1 SGHVS, CDR2 FQNEAQ. The CDR3 is 18 residues long. The CDR3 protein is CASSLLREKVLGTDTQYF.

This chain uses TRBV20-1 with TRBJ1-5; the TRBD1 assignment by TCRdb is unverifiable without DNA. The germline V gene encodes CDR1 DFQATT and CDR2 SNEGSKA (reference sequence). The CDR3 contains 17 residues. This CDR3 is CSARDLEWTGNNQPQHF.

The V and J genes are TRBV20-1 and TRBJ2-5; TCRdb selects TRBD2, and the lack of DNA leaves this call unchecked. The CDR3 is made up of 14 amino acids. The germline gives CDR1 DFQATT, CDR2 SNEGSKA (reference sequence). The CDR3: CSAPSGGAGETQYF.

The V call is TRBV28, the J call TRBJ1-2. Germline V gene data show CDR1 as MDHEN and CDR2 as SYDVKM. This CDR3 spans 13 amino acids. CDR3 loop: CATQGTPNYGYTF.

The chain uses TRBV11-3 and TRBJ2-3; the TCRdb D gene call, TRBD1, has no DNA to confirm it. Germline CDR1 and CDR2: SGHNT and YENEEA. CDR3 length: 16 amino acids. The CDR3: CASSSTGQGAFGTQYF. Drawing the rest from reference TRBV11-3 and TRBJ2-3, the complete variable domain is EAGVVQSPRYKIIEKKQPVAFWCNPISGHNTLYWYLQNLGQGPELLIRYENEEAVDDSQLPKDRFSAERLKGVDSTLKIQPAELGDSAVYLCASSSTGQGAFGTQYFGPGTRLTVL.

The V call is TRBV9, the J call TRBJ2-7; TCRdb's assignment of TRBD1 cannot be checked, as there is no DNA. CDR1 is SGDLS and CDR2 is YYNGEE in the germline V gene. The CDR3 totals 16 residues. This chain's CDR3 is CASSPLGTGPPYEQYF.

The genes are TRBV27 and TRBJ2-7; TCRdb returns TRBD2, unconfirmable since there is no DNA. Germline V gives CDR1 MNHEY, CDR2 SMNVEV (reference sequence). The CDR3 sequence is 15 residues long. CDR3 region: CASSLSRTSYYEQYF.

V and J are TRBV20-1 and TRBJ2-1; TCRdb proposes TRBD2, but this gene call is untestable without DNA. Germline V gives CDR1 DFQATT, CDR2 SNEGSKA (reference sequence). This CDR3 has 16 amino acids. The CDR3 loop reads CSAPFRLSGAYNEQFF.

The J gene is TRBJ2-1, the V gene TRBV29-1. CDR1 and CDR2 (germline): SQVTM, ANQGSEA. This CDR3 contains 14 residues. This CDR3 is CSVRASNSYNEQFF.

The chain is built from TRBV3-1 and TRBJ2-7. From germline, CDR1 is LGHDT and CDR2 YNNKEL (reference sequence). CDR3 size: 12 residues. The CDR3 spells CASSQGGYEQYF.